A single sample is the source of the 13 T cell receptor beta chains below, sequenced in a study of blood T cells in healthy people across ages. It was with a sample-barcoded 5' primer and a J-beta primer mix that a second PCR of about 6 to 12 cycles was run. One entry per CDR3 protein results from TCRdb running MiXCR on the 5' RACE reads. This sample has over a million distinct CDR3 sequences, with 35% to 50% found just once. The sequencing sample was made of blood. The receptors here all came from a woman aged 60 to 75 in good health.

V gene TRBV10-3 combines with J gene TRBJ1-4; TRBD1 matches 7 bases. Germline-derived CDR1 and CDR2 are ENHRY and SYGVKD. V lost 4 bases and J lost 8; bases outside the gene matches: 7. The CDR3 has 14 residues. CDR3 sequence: CAISGTGSMEKLFF. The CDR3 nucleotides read TGTGCCATCAGTGGGACAGGTAGTATGGAAAAACTGTTTTTT.

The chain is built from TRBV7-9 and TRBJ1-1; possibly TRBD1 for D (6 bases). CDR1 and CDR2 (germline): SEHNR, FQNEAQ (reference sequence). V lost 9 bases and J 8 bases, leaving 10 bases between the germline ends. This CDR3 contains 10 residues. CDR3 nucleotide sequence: TGTGCCAGTCTGGGGACAGAAGCTTTCTTT. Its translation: CASLGTEAFF.

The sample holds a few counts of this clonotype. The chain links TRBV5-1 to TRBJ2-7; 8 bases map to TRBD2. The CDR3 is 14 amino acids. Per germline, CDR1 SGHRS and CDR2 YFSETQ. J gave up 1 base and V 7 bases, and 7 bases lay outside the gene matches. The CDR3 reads CASPGSGRSYEQYF. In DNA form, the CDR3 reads TGCGCCAGCCCCGGGAGCGGGAGATCCTACGAGCAGTACTTC.

The CDR3 loop is CASRQTAHQETQYF. In nucleotides, the CDR3 is TGTGCCAGCAGACAGACAGCACACCAAGAGACCCAGTACTTC. The chain links TRBV12-3 or TRBV12-4 to TRBJ2-5; tentatively, D is TRBD1 (5 bases). The CDR3 extends over 14 amino acids. The V gene lost 6 bases and the J gene lost 0 bases, with 11 bases spanning the gap.

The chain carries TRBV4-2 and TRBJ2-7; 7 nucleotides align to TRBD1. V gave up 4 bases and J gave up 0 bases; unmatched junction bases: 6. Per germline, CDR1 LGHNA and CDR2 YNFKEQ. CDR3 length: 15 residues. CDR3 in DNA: TGTGCCAGCAGCCCCTCGGACAGGCACTCCTACGAGCAGTACTTC. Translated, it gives CASSPSDRHSYEQYF.

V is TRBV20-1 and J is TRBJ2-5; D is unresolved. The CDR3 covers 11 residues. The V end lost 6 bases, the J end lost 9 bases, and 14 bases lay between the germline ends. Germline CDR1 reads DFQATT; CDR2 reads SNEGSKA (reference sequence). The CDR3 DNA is TGCAGTGCCCAACACCATGAGGCCCAGTACTTC. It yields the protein CSAQHHEAQYF.

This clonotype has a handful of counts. CDR3 amino acids: CSALVSIRDTDTQYF. As DNA, the CDR3 is TGCAGTGCTCTAGTCTCAATCAGGGACACAGATACGCAGTATTTT. The chain uses TRBV20-1 and TRBJ2-3; D is possibly TRBD1 (5 bases). The length of the CDR3 is 15 residues. Looked up from germline, CDR1 is DFQATT and CDR2 is SNEGSKA (reference sequence). Trimming left V 5 bases short and J 2 bases short, with 17 bases between.

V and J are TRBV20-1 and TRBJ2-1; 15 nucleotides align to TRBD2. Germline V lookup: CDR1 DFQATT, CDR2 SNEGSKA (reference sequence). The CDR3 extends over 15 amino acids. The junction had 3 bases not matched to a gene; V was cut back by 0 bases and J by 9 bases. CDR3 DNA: TGCAGTGCTAGAGACCGGGGACTAGCGGGAGGTGAGCAGTTCTTC. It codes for CSARDRGLAGGEQFF.

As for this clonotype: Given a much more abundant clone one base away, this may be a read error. The CDR3 is CASSVRQGHQPQHF. The CDR3 DNA sequence: TGTGCCAGCAGTGTGCGGCAGGGTCATCAGCCCCAGCATTTT. This chain connects TRBV12-3 or TRBV12-4 to TRBJ1-5; TRBD1 might be the D (5 bases). This CDR3 has 14 residues. Between the trimmed V and J ends, which lost 5 bases and 5 bases, there was a span of 13 bases.

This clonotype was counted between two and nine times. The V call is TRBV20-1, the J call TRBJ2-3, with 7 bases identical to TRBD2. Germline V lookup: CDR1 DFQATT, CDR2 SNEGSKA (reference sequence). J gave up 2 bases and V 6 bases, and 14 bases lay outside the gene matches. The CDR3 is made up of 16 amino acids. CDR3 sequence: CSAQPRPGGLTDTQYF. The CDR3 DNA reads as TGCAGTGCCCAACCCCGCCCGGGAGGCCTCACAGATACGCAGTATTTT.

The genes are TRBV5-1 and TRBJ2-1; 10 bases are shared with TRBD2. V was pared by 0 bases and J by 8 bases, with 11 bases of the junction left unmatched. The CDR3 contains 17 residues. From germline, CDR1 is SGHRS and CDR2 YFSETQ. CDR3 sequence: CASSLGLASGRPDEQFF. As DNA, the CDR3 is TGCGCCAGCAGCTTGGGTTTGGCTAGCGGGAGACCCGATGAGCAGTTCTTC.

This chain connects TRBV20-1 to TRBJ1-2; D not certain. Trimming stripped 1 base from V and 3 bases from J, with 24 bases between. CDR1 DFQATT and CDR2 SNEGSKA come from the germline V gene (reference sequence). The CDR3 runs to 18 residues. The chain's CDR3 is CSARVGPNQWSYYYGYTF. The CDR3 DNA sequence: TGCAGTGCTAGAGTTGGGCCCAACCAGTGGTCGTACTACTATGGCTACACCTTC.

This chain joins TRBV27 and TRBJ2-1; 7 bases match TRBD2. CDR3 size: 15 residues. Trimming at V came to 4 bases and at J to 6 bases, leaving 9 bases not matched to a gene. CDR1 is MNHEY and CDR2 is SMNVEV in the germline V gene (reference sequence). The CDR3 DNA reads TGTGCCAGCAGTTCCCCGCGGGAGAAGGGCAATGAGCAGTTCTTC. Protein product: CASSSPREKGNEQFF.